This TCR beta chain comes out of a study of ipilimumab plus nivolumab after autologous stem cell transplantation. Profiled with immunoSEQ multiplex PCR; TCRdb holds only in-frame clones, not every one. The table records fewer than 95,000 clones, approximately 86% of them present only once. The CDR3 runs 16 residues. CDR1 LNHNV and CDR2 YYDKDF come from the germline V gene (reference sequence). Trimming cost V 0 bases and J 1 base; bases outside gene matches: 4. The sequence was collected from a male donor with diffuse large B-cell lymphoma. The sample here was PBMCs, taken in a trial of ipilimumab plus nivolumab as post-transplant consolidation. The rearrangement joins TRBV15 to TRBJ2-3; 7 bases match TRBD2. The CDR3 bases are TGTGCCACCAGCAGAGATCCAGCGGGGCGCACAGATACGCAGTATTTT. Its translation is CATSRDPAGRTDTQYF.